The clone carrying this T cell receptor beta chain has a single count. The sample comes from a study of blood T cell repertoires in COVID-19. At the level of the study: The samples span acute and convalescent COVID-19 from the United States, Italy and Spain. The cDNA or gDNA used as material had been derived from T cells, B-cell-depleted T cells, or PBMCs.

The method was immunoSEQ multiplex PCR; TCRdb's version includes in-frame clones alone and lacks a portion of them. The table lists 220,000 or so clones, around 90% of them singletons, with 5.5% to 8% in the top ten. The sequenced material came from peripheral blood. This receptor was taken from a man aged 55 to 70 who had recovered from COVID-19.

CDR3 loop: CASSGGRTDTQYF. The CDR3 DNA reads as TGTGCCAGTTCTGGCGGCCGCACAGATACGCAGTATTTT. J is TRBJ2-3 and V is TRBV19; D gene ambiguous. The CDR3 runs 13 residues. Trimming took off 8 bases at V and 1 base at J, with 10 bases between the two ends. Germline CDR1 LNHDA, CDR2 SQIVND (reference sequence).